The present entry profiles one T cell receptor (beta chain) with its context. The target antigen is unknown. This sample is drawn from a study of blood T cells in healthy people across ages. Broader study findings: Greater diversity and more naive CD4+ cells were seen in long-lived donors than in aged donors. TCR beta diversity per million T cells fell roughly linearly with age.

Peripheral blood, roughly 9.3 milliliters per donor, was collected. The CDR3 spans 12 residues. V shed 0 bases and J shed 15 bases, with 12 bases lying between them. With a J-beta primer mix and a sample-barcoded 5' primer, a second PCR ran about 6 to 11 cycles. All samples gave at least 3 million CDR3-containing paired-end reads. TCRdb redid the calling of the 5' RACE reads with MiXCR, one entry per CDR3 protein. Of 1,100,000 or so distinct CDR3 sequences listed, roughly 45% are singletons. The source material was blood. This rearrangement joins TRBV12-3 or TRBV12-4 to TRBJ2-1, with D perhaps TRBD1 or TRBD2 (5 bases each). This TCR derives from a woman aged 55-70 years in good health. The CDR3 coding sequence is TGTGCCAGCAGTTTAGCGCACGGGGCAGGGTTCTTC. It translates to CASSLAHGAGFF.